These 30 T cell receptor beta chains originate from one sample sequenced in a study of cytomegalovirus exposure and HLA in healthy donors. Some clones are missing from TCRdb's copy, which holds only in-frame ones; the method was immunoSEQ multiplex PCR. The data show 100,000 to 150,000 clones, almost 90% seen once. The specimen was PBMCs. The receptor source for this set is a young man in good health and CMV-seronegative.

The chain joins TRBV2 to TRBJ2-3; 8 bases align to TRBD2. With V trimmed by 7 bases and J by 2 bases, 8 bases remained unmatched. The CDR3 is 15 amino acids. From germline, CDR1 is SNHLY and CDR2 FYNNEI. The DNA for the CDR3 is TGTGCCAGCACCCTTAGCGGGACGGACACAGATACGCAGTATTTT. Translating gives CASTLSGTDTDTQYF.

The chain uses TRBV6-1 and TRBJ1-2; maybe TRBD1 (5 bases). V dropped 7 bases and J dropped 5 bases, with 20 bases sitting between them. Germline V lookup: CDR1 MNHNS, CDR2 SASEGT. The CDR3 is 15 residues long. CDR3 region: CASTRGEGRAYGYTF. In nucleotides, the CDR3 is TGTGCCAGCACCCGAGGGGAGGGCAGGGCGTATGGCTACACCTTC.

This rearrangement joins TRBV4-3 to TRBJ2-7; maybe TRBD2 (6 bases). There are 13 residues in the CDR3. V lost 6 bases and J 9 bases, leaving 18 bases between the germline ends. Germline CDR1 LGHNA, CDR2 YSLEER. This CDR3 is CASSPNTDGGQYF. DNA of the CDR3: TGCGCCAGCAGTCCTAACACGGACGGGGGGCAGTACTTC.

J is TRBJ2-1 and V is TRBV27; D unresolved. CDR3 length equals 16 residues. Germline assignment: CDR1 MNHEY and CDR2 SMNVEV (reference sequence). Trimming took 8 bases from V and 0 from J, leaving 17 bases between them. CDR3 sequence reads: CASGYGQAVSYNEQFF. DNA of the CDR3: TGTGCCAGCGGATATGGCCAGGCAGTCTCCTACAATGAGCAGTTCTTC.

This chain's CDR3 is CASSSPGFITGKETQYF. CDR3 bases: TGTGCCAGCAGCTCCCCTGGGTTCATTACAGGGAAAGAGACCCAGTACTTC. J is TRBJ2-5 and V is TRBV28; D is perhaps TRBD1 (6 bases). This CDR3 contains 17 residues. V lost 6 bases, J lost 3 bases, and 23 bases lay in between. Germline lookup yields CDR1 MDHEN and CDR2 SYDVKM.

The CDR3 DNA reads TGCGCCAGCAGCTTGGATTACAGGGTGGCCTACGAGCAGTACTTC. Residues: CASSLDYRVAYEQYF. The rearrangement links TRBV5-1 to TRBJ2-7; a weak D match, TRBD1 (6 bases). The germline V and J ends were trimmed by 0 bases and 2 bases, with 12 bases remaining between them. CDR3 length equals 15 residues. CDR1 SGHRS and CDR2 YFSETQ come from the germline V gene.

The chain links TRBV6-6 to TRBJ2-7; no reliable D call. The length of the CDR3 is 13 residues. V was trimmed by 6 bases and J by 2 bases, leaving 11 bases between them. Germline CDR1 MNHNY, CDR2 SVGAGI (reference sequence). The CDR3 DNA is TGTGCCAGCAGCAACCAGAACCCCTACGAGCAGTACTTC. It is translated as CASSNQNPYEQYF.

The gene calls are TRBV5-1 and TRBJ1-2; weak D call: TRBD1 (5 bases). Germline V lookup: CDR1 SGHRS, CDR2 YFSETQ. The CDR3 consists of 13 residues. Trimming pared 2 bases from V and 3 bases from J, leaving 8 bases between. The CDR3 spells CASSFAGDYGYTF. The CDR3 DNA sequence: TGCGCCAGCAGCTTCGCGGGGGACTATGGCTACACCTTC.

The chain is built from TRBV4-1 and TRBJ2-2, with D possibly being TRBD2 (6 bases). The CDR3 is made up of 20 amino acids. Trimming took 1 base from V and 8 from J, leaving 29 bases between them. Looked up from germline, CDR1 is MGHRA and CDR2 is YSYEKL. CDR3 in DNA: TGCGCCAGCAGCCAAGGCGTAGTGGGAGGCAGAAAAAAAGTCTCTGGGGAGCTGTTTTTT. Translating it yields CASSQGVVGGRKKVSGELFF.

V and J are TRBV6-5 and TRBJ2-1, with D unclear. CDR1 MNHEY and CDR2 SVGAGI come from the germline V gene. V was pared by 7 bases and J by 0 bases, with 7 bases between. This CDR3 has 13 residues. CDR3 sequence reads: CASMTSSYNEQFF. CDR3 DNA sequence: TGTGCCAGCATGACAAGCTCCTACAATGAGCAGTTCTTC.

This sequence joins TRBV7-9 and TRBJ1-1; D is ambiguous. The ends were cut back, 4 bases at V and 5 bases at J, with 11 bases in the middle. The V gene's germline CDR1 is SEHNR and CDR2 FQNEAQ (reference sequence). The CDR3 loop spans 13 amino acids. The CDR3 is CASSSGFWTEAFF. CDR3 nucleotides: TGTGCCAGCAGCTCGGGGTTTTGGACTGAAGCTTTCTTT.

The chain is built from TRBV18 and TRBJ1-5; no reliable D call. There are 17 residues in the CDR3. V shed 4 bases and J shed 4 bases, with 20 bases lying between them. CDR1 is KGHSH and CDR2 is LQKENI in the germline V gene. As DNA, the CDR3 is TGTGCCAGCTCACGGGAGGCCGCCACGCTCCGAAATCAGCCCCAGCATTTT. Encoded protein: CASSREAATLRNQPQHF.

The chain couples TRBV9 to TRBJ2-7, with 7 bases fitting TRBD1. The CDR3 totals 14 residues. Trimming took 3 bases from V and 1 from J; bases not matched to a gene: 4. Germline CDR1 SGDLS, CDR2 YYNGEE. CDR3 coding DNA: TGTGCCAGCAGCGATCCGGGACAGTCCTACGAGCAGTACTTC. It yields the protein CASSDPGQSYEQYF. Variable domain in full (rest from reference TRBV9 and TRBJ2-7): DSGVTQTPKHLITATGQRVTLRCSPRSGDLSVYWYQQSLDQGLQFLIQYYNGEERAKGNILERFSAQQFPDLHSELNLSSLELGDSALYFCASSDPGQSYEQYFGPGTRLTVT.

The chain joins TRBV9 to TRBJ1-4; 7 bases match TRBD1. Germline CDR1 reads SGDLS; CDR2 reads YYNGEE. The CDR3 is 15 amino acids. V shed 3 bases and J 8 bases; nucleotides not matched to a gene: 10. The chain's CDR3 is CASSADTGVGEKLFF. DNA of the CDR3: TGTGCCAGCAGCGCGGACACAGGGGTTGGCGAAAAACTGTTTTTT.

The rearrangement links TRBV14 to TRBJ2-3; D is possibly TRBD2 (5 bases). Germline CDR1 and CDR2: SGHDN and FVKESK. V lost 2 bases to trimming and J lost 4 bases, with 13 bases between them. This CDR3 is built from 15 residues. CDR3 loop: CASSQNIAYPDTQYF. The CDR3 DNA follows: TGTGCCAGCAGCCAAAACATAGCGTATCCAGATACGCAGTATTTT.

The V call is TRBV5-1, the J call TRBJ2-7, with 7 positions matching TRBD1. J lost 1 base, V lost 4 bases, and 11 bases had no gene match. Germline V CDR1 and CDR2: SGHRS, YFSETQ. The CDR3 has 16 residues. For the CDR3, the DNA is TGCGCCAGCAGCAGGGCCCCCGGGACAGTTTCCTACGAGCAGTACTTC. It encodes CASSRAPGTVSYEQYF.

The chain has TRBV19 and TRBJ2-1; perhaps TRBD1 as D (6 bases). Trimming stripped 6 bases from V and 7 bases from J, with 13 bases between. The CDR3 covers 13 residues. CDR1 and CDR2 from the germline V gene are LNHDA and SQIVND (reference sequence). CDR3 DNA sequence: TGTGCCAGTAGCTGGGCTCAGGGGAATGAGCAGTTCTTC. Its translation is CASSWAQGNEQFF. The full variable domain, completed using reference TRBV19 and TRBJ2-1, is DGGITQSPKYLFRKEGQNVTLSCEQNLNHDAMYWYRQDPGQGLRLIYYSQIVNDFQKGDIAEGYSVSREKKESFPLTVTSAQKNPTAFYLCASSWAQGNEQFFGPGTRLTVL.

This chain links TRBV10-1 with TRBJ1-6; perhaps TRBD1 as D (6 bases). V shed 6 bases and J shed 1 base, with 19 bases lying between them. The CDR3 sequence is 18 residues long. The germline CDR1 and CDR2 sequences are WNHNN and SYGVQD (reference sequence). CDR3 sequence reads: CASRDGTLRGSYNSPLHF. For the CDR3, the DNA is TGCGCCAGCAGGGATGGGACACTCAGAGGGTCCTATAATTCACCCCTCCACTTT.

This chain uses TRBV9 with TRBJ2-3; D is perhaps TRBD2 (6 bases). The CDR3 totals 13 residues. V was trimmed by 5 bases and J by 2 bases, leaving 9 bases between them. Germline assignment: CDR1 SGDLS and CDR2 YYNGEE. DNA for the CDR3: TGTGCCAGCAGTCGGAGGGTCACAGATACGCAGTATTTT. Its translation is CASSRRVTDTQYF.

The J gene is TRBJ2-1, the V gene TRBV7-2; tentative D call: TRBD2 (6 bases). With 3 bases removed from V and 9 bases from J, the gap between germline ends came to 15 bases. CDR3 size: 14 residues. Per the germline V gene, CDR1 is SGHTA and CDR2 is FQGNSA. The CDR3 sequence is CASSFPGLYGEQFF. CDR3 in DNA: TGTGCCAGCAGCTTCCCGGGACTCTACGGTGAGCAGTTCTTC.

This chain connects TRBV9 to TRBJ2-6; D possibly corresponds to TRBD2 (6 bases). V was pared by 4 bases and J by 1 base, with 21 bases between. Per germline, CDR1 SGDLS and CDR2 YYNGEE. The CDR3 runs to 19 residues. In DNA form, the CDR3 reads TGTGCCAGCAGCCCCCGGGACTCCACCTCCATATCTGGGGCCAACGTCCTGACTTTC. This translates into CASSPRDSTSISGANVLTF.

The chain employs TRBV2 and TRBJ1-4; TRBD1 might be the D (5 bases). Germline V gene sequence: CDR1 SNHLY, CDR2 FYNNEI. Trimming removed 2 bases from V and 6 bases from J, with 10 bases in between. The CDR3 contains 14 residues. The CDR3 bases are TGTGCCAGCAGTGAACAGGGAGGGTATGAAAAACTGTTTTTT. Translation gives CASSEQGGYEKLFF.

This clone appeared a single time. This sequence joins TRBV5-6 and TRBJ1-1; TRBD1 matches at 11 bases. The CDR3 totals 14 residues. V shed 3 bases and J 11 bases; nucleotides not matched to a gene: 9. CDR1 and CDR2 (germline): SGHDT, YYEEEE. For the CDR3, the DNA is TGTGCCAGCAGCTATGGACAGGGGGCGCGTGCTGCTTTCTTT. It encodes CASSYGQGARAAFF.

The chain has TRBV6-5 and TRBJ2-5; no clear D gene. The CDR3 is 14 residues long. The V gene's germline CDR1 is MNHEY and CDR2 SVGAGI. The V end was cut by 2 bases, the J end by 1 base, with 8 bases between. Here the CDR3 DNA reads TGTGCCAGCAGTTACCTGAACAGCCAAGAGACCCAGTACTTC. It translates to CASSYLNSQETQYF.

The chain uses TRBV29-1 and TRBJ2-1, with D perhaps matching TRBD1 (6 bases). Looked up from germline, CDR1 is SQVTM and CDR2 is ANQGSEA. Trimming removed 6 bases from V and 10 bases from J, with 16 bases in between. This CDR3 has 12 residues. The CDR3 protein is CSVSTGNREQFF. CDR3 in DNA: TGCAGCGTAAGTACAGGGAACCGGGAGCAGTTCTTC.

The chain combines TRBV5-1 with TRBJ2-3, with a possible D match to TRBD2 (6 bases). V was clipped by 4 bases and J by 0 bases, with 18 bases between them. Germline V lookup: CDR1 SGHRS, CDR2 YFSETQ. CDR3 length: 17 residues. CDR3 in DNA: TGCGCCAGCAGCCGAACCCGGGGGACCTTAAGCACAGATACGCAGTATTTT. It encodes CASSRTRGTLSTDTQYF. Variable domain in full (rest from reference TRBV5-1 and TRBJ2-3): KAGVTQTPRYLIKTRGQQVTLSCSPISGHRSVSWYQQTPGQGLQFLFEYFSETQRNKGNFPGRFSGRQFSNSRSEMNVSTLELGDSALYLCASSRTRGTLSTDTQYFGPGTRLTVL.

This chain joins TRBV6-5 and TRBJ1-4; 8 nucleotides line up with TRBD1. The CDR3 totals 14 residues. V trimming: 4 bases; J trimming: 6 bases; junction bases outside the gene matches: 4. Germline CDR1 is MNHEY and CDR2 is SVGAGI. CDR3 bases: TGTGCCAGCAGTTTCGGACAGGGATATGAAAAACTGTTTTTT. Encoded protein: CASSFGQGYEKLFF.

The chain couples TRBV9 to TRBJ2-1; D gene uncertain. Germline values: CDR1 SGDLS, CDR2 YYNGEE. CDR3 length equals 12 residues. V dropped 0 bases and J dropped 6 bases, with 4 bases sitting between them. DNA of the CDR3: TGTGCCAGCAGCGTAGGAGCCAATGAGCAGTTCTTC. This translates into CASSVGANEQFF. The complete variable domain, with remaining parts taken from reference TRBV9 and TRBJ2-1, reads DSGVTQTPKHLITATGQRVTLRCSPRSGDLSVYWYQQSLDQGLQFLIQYYNGEERAKGNILERFSAQQFPDLHSELNLSSLELGDSALYFCASSVGANEQFFGPGTRLTVL.

The gene calls are TRBV18 and TRBJ2-1; D remains ambiguous. Trimming removed 3 bases from V and 6 bases from J, with 12 bases in between. The CDR3 has 14 residues. In germline, CDR1 is KGHSH, CDR2 LQKENI. The CDR3 loop is CASSPLQYLNEQFF. The DNA of the CDR3 is TGTGCCAGCTCACCTCTACAGTACCTCAATGAGCAGTTCTTC.

This clone was picked up one time. This chain uses TRBV12-5 with TRBJ2-3; maybe TRBD1 (5 bases). The ends were cut back, 5 bases at V and 8 bases at J, with 11 bases in the middle. Germline V gene sequence: CDR1 LGHNT, CDR2 FRNRAP. The CDR3 is 12 amino acids. In nucleotides, the CDR3 is TGTGCTAGTGGTAGGGGTCCCCCTACGCAGTATTTT. Amino acid sequence: CASGRGPPTQYF.